This is a list of T cell receptor beta chains from one sample in a study of beta chain features in type 1 diabetes. The repertoire was sequenced with immunoSEQ multiplex PCR; TCRdb's copy has only in-frame clones and lacks some. This sample has 600,000 or so clones, with around 15% found just once. The specimen sequenced was naive CD4+ T cells from blood. These TCRs come from a young man with type 1 diabetes. CDR3s include the opening cysteine and the closing phenylalanine or tryptophan. The order of the fields is D gene, J gene, V gene, clone size, CDR3 DNA, CDR3 protein. A D gene is named only where the DNA matches it firmly. Size is omitted from some rows. Given values are once, few, many or a class for expanded clones.

. | TRBJ1-2 | TRBV25-1 | . | TGTGCCAGCAGTGGCACAGGAAAGGATAACTATGGCTACACCTTC | CASSGTGKDNYGYTF
TRBD1 | TRBJ1-2 | TRBV2 | . | TGTGCCAGCGGACAGGGCCATGGCTACACCTTC | CASGQGHGYTF
. | TRBJ1-1 | TRBV29-1 | . | TGCAGCGTTGGATGGATGAACACTGAAGCTTTCTTT | CSVGWMNTEAFF
TRBD1 | TRBJ1-2 | TRBV28 | . | TGTGCCAGCAGTCAGCCGCCGGGACAGGGGAACTATGGCTACACCTTC | CASSQPPGQGNYGYTF
. | TRBJ2-5 | TRBV10-3 | . | TGTGCCATCAGTGACGGGGAGACCCAGTACTTC | CAISDGETQYF
. | TRBJ2-2 | TRBV29-1 | . | TGCAGCGTTACAGGGATAACGAACACCGGGGAGCTGTTTTTT | CSVTGITNTGELFF
. | TRBJ2-1 | TRBV6-5 | . | TGTGCCATCCGAGACTCCTACAATGAGCAGTTCTTC | CAIRDSYNEQFF
. | TRBJ2-1 | TRBV14 | few | TGTGCCAGCAGCCCGTCGAACCAGGGAACGGGCAATGAGCAGTTCTTC | CASSPSNQGTGNEQFF
TRBD1 | TRBJ2-7 | TRBV5-1 | . | TGCGCCAGCAGCTTCCTGGGGACAGGGGACGAGCAGTACTTC | CASSFLGTGDEQYF
TRBD2 | TRBJ2-1 | TRBV7-2 | few | TGTGCCAGCAGCTTTGTGATAACGGGAGGGTACAATGAGCAGTTCTTC | CASSFVITGGYNEQFF
TRBD1 | TRBJ1-4 | TRBV28 | . | TGTGCCAGCAGTAGGGGACAGGGGGCCCATGAAAAACTGTTTTTT | CASSRGQGAHEKLFF
. | TRBJ1-3 | TRBV7-2 | few | TGTGCCAGCAGCTTAGGCGGCTCTGGAAACACCATATATTTT | CASSLGGSGNTIYF
. | TRBJ2-1 | TRBV25-1 | few | TGTGCCAGCAGTGACAGTCAGTCGGAGGTAAATGAGCAGTTCTTC | CASSDSQSEVNEQFF
. | TRBJ1-5 | TRBV30 | few | TGTGCCTGGAGTGTTGGCAGTTACGATAGCAATCAGCCCCAGCATTTT | CAWSVGSYDSNQPQHF
. | TRBJ1-2 | TRBV5-1 | few | TGCGCCAGCAGCTTGGAAGGGAGTGCTGGCTACACCTTC | CASSLEGSAGYTF
. | TRBJ1-5 | TRBV6-6 | few | TGTGCCAGCAACCTATGGGACGGATTCGGAGATCAGCCCCAGCATTTT | CASNLWDGFGDQPQHF
TRBD1 | TRBJ1-2 | TRBV5-4 | few | TGTGCCAGCAGCCCAGGGACAGGCAACTATGGCTACACCTTC | CASSPGTGNYGYTF
TRBD1 | TRBJ2-1 | TRBV7-3 | . | TGTGCCAGCAGCTCGACAGGGGACCAGATCAATGAGCAGTTCTTC | CASSSTGDQINEQFF
TRBD2 | TRBJ2-1 | TRBV9 | . | TGTGCCAGCAGCGTGACTAGCGGGGCCTCCTACAATGAGCAGTTCTTC | CASSVTSGASYNEQFF
. | TRBJ2-6 | TRBV5-1 | . | TGCGCCAGCAGCTTGGTTCAGGGTTACAACGTCCTGACTTTC | CASSLVQGYNVLTF
TRBD1 | TRBJ1-6 | TRBV28 | . | TGTGCCAGCAGTCCCCCAATTCCAGGGGGCGGTTCACCCCTCCACTTT | CASSPPIPGGGSPLHF
. | TRBJ2-2 | TRBV29-1 | . | TGCAGCGTTGAATGGGGCTACATCGCCGGGGAGCTGTTTTTT | CSVEWGYIAGELFF
. | TRBJ2-3 | TRBV5-1 | . | TGCGCCAGCAGGGAGGAAGTTGGCACAGATACGCAGTATTTT | CASREEVGTDTQYF
. | TRBJ2-6 | TRBV28 | few | TGTGCCAGCAGTACCGCCGGCCTCCTGGGGCGGGGCGGGGCCAACGTCCTGACTTTC | CASSTAGLLGRGGANVLTF
TRBD2 | TRBJ2-1 | TRBV4-3 | few | TGCGCCAGCAGCCAAGACGGGCGCGGGGGGGCAGGCAATGAGCAGTTCTTC | CASSQDGRGGAGNEQFF
. | TRBJ1-4 | TRBV30 | few | TGTGCCTGGAGTGTAAAGGGCTGGTATGAAAAACTGTTTTTT | CAWSVKGWYEKLFF
. | TRBJ1-2 | TRBV15 | few | TGTGCCACCAGCAGAGGGGGGGAACCTGGCTATGGCTACACCTTC | CATSRGGEPGYGYTF
TRBD1 | TRBJ1-5 | TRBV30 | few | TGTGCCTGGAGTGGAGGACAGGGCGGTCAGCCCCAGCATTTT | CAWSGGQGGQPQHF
TRBD1 | TRBJ2-2 | TRBV5-6 | . | TGTGCCAGCAGCTCCTGGGACAGGGCGAACGGGGAGCTGTTTTTT | CASSSWDRANGELFF
. | TRBJ1-5 | TRBV30 | once | TGTGCCTGGAGTGTGCCAGGGGCACGGCCCCAGCATTTT | CAWSVPGARPQHF
TRBD2 | TRBJ2-6 | TRBV9 | . | TGTGCCAGCAGCGTAGCTACCCCGGGAGGCTCTGGGGCCAACGTCCTGACTTTC | CASSVATPGGSGANVLTF
. | TRBJ2-7 | TRBV23-1 | few | TGCGCCAGCAGTCCCTACGAAGGCAGGGTTACTTCCAACGAGCAGTACTTC | CASSPYEGRVTSNEQYF
. | TRBJ2-5 | TRBV28 | . | TGTGCCAGCAGTTTCTACAGGGGAGGACAAGAGACCCAGTACTTC | CASSFYRGGQETQYF
. | TRBJ1-6 | TRBV4-2 | . | TGTGCCAGCAGCCAAGATACCGGGGGCGGTCCCCTCCACTTT | CASSQDTGGGPLHF
. | TRBJ2-2 | TRBV19 | few | TGTGCCAGTAGTATCAGCAGGGAGACCGGGGAGCTGTTTTTT | CASSISRETGELFF
. | TRBJ2-3 | TRBV28 | . | TGTGCCAGCAGTACCGCCCAGGGTAATACGCAGTATTTT | CASSTAQGNTQYF
. | TRBJ2-4 | TRBV4-1 | . | TGCGCCAGCAGCCAACCTGGGATGGAGATTGGAAACATTCAGTACTTC | CASSQPGMEIGNIQYF
. | TRBJ2-6 | TRBV5-1 | once | TGCGCCAGCAGCGGCGGACTTATTTACTCTGGGGCCAACGTCCTGACTTTC | CASSGGLIYSGANVLTF
. | TRBJ1-2 | TRBV4-3 | few | TGCGCCAGCAGCCAAGAGTTACAGAACTATGGCTACACCTTC | CASSQELQNYGYTF
. | TRBJ1-1 | TRBV10-3 | . | TGTGCCATCAGCAGCAGACAGAACACTGAAGCTTTCTTT | CAISSRQNTEAFF
. | TRBJ2-7 | TRBV29-1 | few | TGCAGCGTTCCGGGTAACAGGGATATTGTACGGTACGAGCAGTACTTC | CSVPGNRDIVRYEQYF
TRBD1 | TRBJ1-4 | TRBV4-3 | . | TGCGCCAGCAGCCAAGATAGGCGGACAGGGGGAGATGAAAAACTGTTTTTT | CASSQDRRTGGDEKLFF
TRBD2 | TRBJ2-2 | TRBV6-6 | . | TGTGCCAGCAGTCCCGGGACTAGTAGACGGGAGCTGTTTTTT | CASSPGTSRRELFF